This T cell receptor (beta chain) was captured by sequencing in a study of control samples from healthy donors and cancer patients. This CDR3 comprises 14 residues. V was pared by 2 bases and J by 6 bases, with 5 bases of the junction left unmatched. From germline, CDR1 is SNHLY and CDR2 FYNNEI. Sequencing was performed with immunoSEQ multiplex PCR; in TCRdb, only in-frame clones are kept and a portion is missing. In the table there are about 160,000 clones, over 85% of which are singletons. The TCR comes from a woman in her sixties or seventies in good health. The rearrangement joins TRBV2 to TRBJ2-5; TRBD2 matches at 8 bases. The specimen sequenced was blood. CDR3 nucleotide sequence: TGTGCCAGCAGTGAATTTCCTAGCGGGCAGACCCAGTACTTC. Protein product: CASSEFPSGQTQYF. The full variable domain, completed using reference TRBV2 and TRBJ2-5, is EPEVTQTPSHQVTQMGQEVILRCVPISNHLYFYWYRQILGQKVEFLVSFYNNEISEKSEIFDDQFSVERPDGSNFTLKIRSTKLEDSAMYFCASSEFPSGQTQYFGPGTRLLVL.